This is a list of T cell receptor beta chains from one sample in a study of CD4 T cells in relation to SARS-CoV-2 and coronaviruses. The data were produced by immunoSEQ multiplex PCR, yet TCRdb's version contains in-frame clones alone and is incomplete. The profile covers approximately 50,000 clones, with about 91% appearing a single time and 0.3% to 0.45% taken by the ten largest. The source material was naive CD4+ T cells from PBMCs. All receptors come from an adult with COVID-19. Each CDR3 is given with its conserved first and last residue. D genes are given only for firm matches. Only some rows state a clone size, as once, few, many or a class for expanded clones.

.,TRBJ2-2,TRBV11-2,.,CASSLWEAGELFF,TGTGCCAGCAGCTTATGGGAGGCCGGGGAGCTGTTTTTT
.,TRBJ1-1,TRBV30,.,CAWSRGLMNTEAFF,TGTGCCTGGAGTCGGGGGTTGATGAACACTGAAGCTTTCTTT
.,TRBJ2-3,TRBV3-1/TRBV3-2,.,CASSQVANSPDTQYF,TGTGCCAGCAGCCAGGTGGCTAATAGCCCAGATACGCAGTATTTT
.,TRBJ1-4,TRBV7-9,.,CASTGTPSTTNEKLFF,TGTGCCAGCACCGGGACCCCATCGACAACTAATGAAAAACTGTTTTTT
.,TRBJ1-5,TRBV27,.,CASSSRQGNQPQHF,TGTGCCAGCAGTTCTCGACAGGGCAATCAGCCCCAGCATTTT
.,TRBJ2-1,TRBV5-4,few,CASSFKIAEANEQFF,TGTGCCAGCAGCTTTAAAATAGCGGAGGCCAATGAGCAGTTCTTC
.,TRBJ2-3,TRBV30,.,CAWSASSDRSTDTQYF,TGTGCCTGGAGTGCGAGCTCGGACAGATCCACAGATACGCAGTATTTT
.,TRBJ2-1,TRBV5-1,.,CARSRLNPNEQFF,TGCGCCAGGAGCAGACTAAACCCCAATGAGCAGTTCTTC
.,TRBJ1-1,TRBV7-9,.,CASSLGGDATRRTEAFF,TGTGCCAGCAGCTTAGGGGGGGACGCCACCAGGAGGACTGAAGCTTTCTTT
TRBD2,TRBJ2-7,TRBV15,.,CATSRDRTSGMYEQYF,TGTGCCACCAGCAGAGACAGGACTAGCGGGATGTACGAGCAGTACTTC
TRBD2,TRBJ2-3,TRBV5-5,.,CASSRRRETTDTQYF,TGTGCCAGCAGCCGTCGGCGGGAGACCACAGATACGCAGTATTTT
TRBD2,TRBJ2-7,TRBV7-6,.,CASSPSPGLASYEQYF,TGTGCCAGCAGCCCGAGTCCGGGACTAGCTTCCTACGAGCAGTACTTC
.,TRBJ2-7,TRBV7-9,.,CASSPGAPGSEQYF,TGTGCCAGCAGCCCAGGGGCCCCTGGCTCCGAGCAGTACTTC
TRBD2,TRBJ2-1,TRBV3-1/TRBV3-2,.,CASSQDLAVYNEQFF,TGTGCCAGCAGCCAAGACCTAGCGGTTTACAATGAGCAGTTCTTC
.,TRBJ1-3,TRBV10-3,.,CAIKPGLSGNTIYF,TGTGCCATCAAGCCGGGTCTCTCTGGAAACACCATATATTTT
TRBD1,TRBJ1-5,TRBV2,.,CASSLTGGNQPQHF,TGTGCCAGCAGTTTAACAGGGGGTAACCAGCCCCAGCATTTT
.,TRBJ1-5,TRBV7-2,.,CASSLQINQPQHF,TGTGCCAGCAGCTTACAGATCAATCAGCCCCAGCATTTT
.,TRBJ1-2,TRBV4-1,.,CASSQGVAAALYGYTF,TGCGCCAGCAGCCAAGGGGTAGCGGCGGCCCTCTATGGCTACACCTTC
TRBD2,TRBJ2-7,TRBV6-6,few,CASSRTGTSPHEQYF,TGTGCCAGCAGCCGCACCGGGACTAGTCCCCACGAGCAGTACTTC
.,TRBJ2-1,TRBV24-1,.,CATSLTGSYNEQFF,TGTGCCACCAGTCTGACAGGATCTTACAATGAGCAGTTCTTC
.,TRBJ2-7,TRBV7-2,.,CASSFPPTGYEQYF,TGTGCCAGCAGCTTTCCCCCCACAGGCTACGAGCAGTACTTC
.,TRBJ2-1,TRBV19,.,CASSMGRDSYNEQFF,TGTGCCAGTAGTATGGGGCGGGACTCCTACAATGAGCAGTTCTTC
.,TRBJ2-2,TRBV20-1,.,CSASAGAPGELFF,TGCAGTGCTAGTGCCGGGGCCCCCGGGGAGCTGTTTTTT
.,TRBJ1-6,TRBV27,once,CASSFIADYNSPLHF,TGTGCCAGCAGTTTTATAGCGGATTATAATTCACCCCTCCACTTT
.,TRBJ2-5,TRBV4-2,.,CASSQGRGQETQYF,TGTGCCAGCAGCCAAGGGAGGGGCCAAGAGACCCAGTACTTC
TRBD1,TRBJ2-5,TRBV2,.,CASSGGTGTGGETQYF,TGTGCCAGCAGCGGGGGGACAGGGACAGGAGGAGAGACCCAGTACTTC
.,TRBJ1-6,TRBV28,.,CASSSLDSPARNSPLHF,TGTGCCAGCAGTTCCCTGGACTCACCCGCTCGAAATTCACCCCTCCACTTT
TRBD2,TRBJ2-1,TRBV6-1,.,CASSEAGGRVNEQFF,TGTGCCAGCAGTGAAGCGGGAGGGCGTGTCAATGAGCAGTTCTTC
.,TRBJ2-2,TRBV10-1,.,CASKGTQANTGELFF,TGCGCCAGCAAAGGTACTCAAGCGAACACCGGGGAGCTGTTTTTT
TRBD1,TRBJ1-5,TRBV5-1,.,CASTQGADQPQHF,TGCGCCAGCACACAGGGGGCGGATCAGCCCCAGCATTTT
.,TRBJ1-2,TRBV3-1/TRBV3-2,few,CASSQRQENGYTF,TGTGCCAGCAGCCAACGACAGGAGAATGGCTACACCTTC
.,TRBJ2-5,TRBV7-2,.,CASSLGGRETQYF,TGTGCCAGCAGCTTAGGGGGACGAGAGACCCAGTACTTC
.,TRBJ2-3,TRBV6-5,.,CASRSGSDTQYF,TGTGCCAGCAGGAGCGGGTCAGATACGCAGTATTTT
TRBD1,TRBJ2-2,TRBV5-4,.,CASSPPEFGTGVTGELFF,TGTGCCAGCAGCCCTCCGGAATTCGGGACAGGGGTCACCGGGGAGCTGTTTTTT
.,TRBJ1-3,TRBV7-2,.,CASSLDFGNTIYF,TGTGCCAGCAGCCTAGATTTCGGAAACACCATATATTTT
.,TRBJ1-5,TRBV28,.,CASSLLGAQPQHF,TGTGCCAGCAGTTTACTGGGGGCACAGCCCCAGCATTTT